These 7 T cell receptor beta chains were sequenced from one sample in a study of T cell clonotyping in hematopoietic cell transplantation. As for time point: recipient sample about 28 days before transplant, after cytoreduction. TCRdb's copy holds only in-frame clones and misses some; the assay was immunoSEQ multiplex PCR. This sample has 35,000 to 45,000 clones, with 85% to 95% found just once. Sequenced material: peripheral blood mononuclear cells, taken before stem cell transplant. These receptors all come from a man aged 35-49 years with chronic myeloid leukemia. Some clones in this sample may be carry-over from other donors' samples.

The J gene is TRBJ2-2, the V gene TRBV7-8; D possibly matches TRBD1 or TRBD2 (7 bases each). Trimming cost V 2 bases and J 1 base, with 14 bases left between them. The CDR3 runs to 17 residues. Germline V gives CDR1 SGHVS, CDR2 FQNEAQ. The CDR3 DNA reads as TGTGCCAGCAGCTTACCACAGGGGAGGGGGAACACCGGGGAGCTGTTTTTT. This translates into CASSLPQGRGNTGELFF.

The chain recombines TRBV5-1 with TRBJ2-7; TRBD2 matches at 9 bases. Germline V gene lookup returns CDR1 SGHRS and CDR2 YFSETQ. J lost 0 bases, V lost 3 bases, and 13 bases had no gene match. The CDR3 runs to 18 residues. This CDR3 is CASSSRGVAGASSYEQYF. As DNA, the CDR3 is TGCGCCAGCAGCTCCCGGGGGGTAGCGGGGGCCAGCTCCTACGAGCAGTACTTC. The full variable domain, its missing parts supplied by reference TRBV5-1 and TRBJ2-7, is KAGVTQTPRYLIKTRGQQVTLSCSPISGHRSVSWYQQTPGQGLQFLFEYFSETQRNKGNFPGRFSGRQFSNSRSEMNVSTLELGDSALYLCASSSRGVAGASSYEQYFGPGTRLTVT.

V and J are TRBV7-8 and TRBJ2-7; 7 bases line up with TRBD1. J was trimmed by 0 bases and V by 3 bases; bases with no gene match: 5. CDR3 length: 15 amino acids. The germline V gene has CDR1 SGHVS and CDR2 FQNEAQ. The CDR3 coding sequence is TGTGCCAGCAGCTTGCGACAGGGCCCCTCCTACGAGCAGTACTTC. This codes for CASSLRQGPSYEQYF. Full variable domain (missing parts from reference TRBV7-8 and TRBJ2-7): GAGVSQSPRYKVAKRGQDVALRCDPISGHVSLFWYQQALGQGPEFLTYFQNEAQLDKSGLPSDRFFAERPEGSVSTLKIQRTQQEDSAVYLCASSLRQGPSYEQYFGPGTRLTVT.

The chain joins TRBV27 to TRBJ1-5, with TRBD1 matching over 7 bases. This CDR3 spans 17 amino acids. Germline loops: CDR1 MNHEY, CDR2 SMNVEV (reference sequence). Trimming cost V 5 bases and J 3 bases; bases outside gene matches: 13. The CDR3 nucleotides are TGTGCCAGCAGTGTTTCCTTTTTGACAGGGAACAATCAGCCCCAGCATTTT. Protein: CASSVSFLTGNNQPQHF.

V gene TRBV4-1 combines with J gene TRBJ2-1; D may correspond to TRBD1 or TRBD2 (6 bases each). Germline V lookup: CDR1 MGHRA, CDR2 YSYEKL. CDR3 length: 16 residues. V lost 7 bases, J lost 0 bases, and 16 bases lay in between. Here the CDR3 reads CASTRVEGGSYNEQFF. CDR3 in DNA: TGCGCCAGCACCAGGGTGGAGGGGGGCTCCTACAATGAGCAGTTCTTC.

The chain is built from TRBV30 and TRBJ2-3, with D maybe TRBD2 (7 bases). The CDR3 runs 12 residues. With 7 bases removed from V and 1 base from J, the gap between germline ends came to 9 bases. Germline values: CDR1 GTSNPN, CDR2 SVGIG (reference sequence). CDR3 sequence: CALGGGTDTQYF. The CDR3 nucleotides read TGTGCCTTAGGGGGGGGCACAGATACGCAGTATTTT. Combining the CDR3 with reference TRBV30 and TRBJ2-3 gives the whole variable domain SQTIHQWPATLVQPVGSPLSLECTVEGTSNPNLYWYRQAAGRGLQLLFYSVGIGQISSEVPQNLSASRPQDRQFILSSKKLLLSDSGFYLCALGGGTDTQYFGPGTRLTVL.

The CDR3 spells CASSLRPGGQETQYF. The CDR3 coding sequence is TGTGCCAGCAGCTTAAGGCCAGGGGGGCAAGAGACCCAGTACTTC. V gene TRBV7-7 combines with J gene TRBJ2-5; the D gene is possibly TRBD1 (7 bases). The CDR3 totals 15 residues. CDR1 and CDR2 from the germline V gene are SSHAT and FNYEAQ (reference sequence). V lost 2 bases and J 2 bases, leaving 12 bases between the germline ends.